The present T cell receptor beta chain was sequenced within a study of graft-versus-host responses after intestinal transplantation. Study in general: Those transplanted obtained multivisceral, liver-intestinal, or isolated intestinal grafts. After anti-thymocyte globulin induction, recipients took tacrolimus and steroids for 2 to 3 years.

Germline V gene data show CDR1 as SGHKS and CDR2 as YYEKEE (reference sequence). The CDR3 contains 14 residues. The germline V and J ends were trimmed by 0 bases and 3 bases, with 8 bases remaining between them. Sequenced by immunoSEQ multiplex PCR; TCRdb stores in-frame clones only, minus some. The profile shows 35,000 to 45,000 clones, approximately 95% of them singletons. This receptor was identified in a human patient who received an intestinal transplant, so some T cells may come from the graft donor. The sequenced sample was PBMCs, obtained 734 days after intestinal transplantation. The chain carries TRBV5-5 and TRBJ2-3; possible D gene TRBD2, 5 bases. This CDR3 is CASSLDTGTDTQYF. CDR3 coding DNA: TGTGCCAGCAGCTTGGATACGGGGACAGATACGCAGTATTTT.